Here is one T cell receptor (beta chain) with its context. Its specificity is unknown. The CDR3 carries no conserved terminal phenylalanine or tryptophan, so it likely arises from a read error. It is unclear where the CDR3 begins or ends on the DNA, so no DNA is shown, and the CDR3 is as TCRdb lists it. The data stem from a study of CD8+CD57+ T cells in acquired aplastic anemia. Turning to the study itself: Yields of DNA that came from sorted CD4+ and CD8+ cells averaged about 2.9 ug. Among healthy donors, CD4+ cells averaged roughly 11 million reads. Whole-study findings and limits: The number of CD8+ CDR3 sequences shared by patients and controls was twenty-nine. Significant differences in CD8+ Simpson's diversity were not observed between patients and controls.

With termini counted, the CDR3 has 13 amino acids. CDR1 is SGHTA and CDR2 is FQGNSA in the germline V gene. Profiling that covered TCR beta VDJ and CDR3 relied on genomic DNA as its template. TCRdb processed the reads anew with MiXCR; each CDR3 protein has one entry. The sample includes 400,000 to 450,000 distinct CDR3 sequences, 55% to 70% of them seen just once. The chain links TRBV7-2 to TRBJ1-2. The source of this sequence is a human donor in good health, serving as a control. Sequencing used sorted CD4+, CD8+, or CD8+CD57+ T cells (not recorded which) from PBMCs. CDR3 in amino acids: CASSLGAGTLSNE.